This TCR beta chain was obtained from a study of identical twins' blood T cells. CDR1 is LNHNV and CDR2 is YYDKDF in the germline V gene (reference sequence). The CDR3 loop spans 14 amino acids. Trimming took 3 bases from V and 1 from J, leaving 9 bases between them. This clonotype was counted only a few times. Its matching antigen is unknown. Donors were six healthy women in three monozygous twin pairs. Each TCR cDNA library carried sample-specific barcodes on both ends. From the 5' RACE reads, TCRdb called clonotypes with MiXCR, one entry per CDR3 protein. Altogether fewer than 450,000 distinct CDR3 sequences are present, about 28% being singletons, with the ten largest covering approximately 6.6%. Study outcomes and limitations: Each donor's most abundant TCRbeta clonotypes shared more CDR3 sequences with her twin than unrelated donors. Shared CDR3 clonotype counts tracked mainly the product of cloneset sizes.

This TCR was recovered from a woman aged 18-50 years in good health. Sequencing was done on a sample of PBMCs. The chain is built from TRBV15 and TRBJ1-1; no reliable D call. CDR3 DNA sequence: TGTGCCACCAGCAGGAGCGGGGAGAACACTGAAGCTTTCTTT. This encodes CATSRSGENTEAFF.